Listed here is a single T cell receptor (beta chain). Its target is unknown. This clone may be a read error of a much larger clone one base away. The data derive from a study of CD8 T cells in ankylosing spondylitis. Study conclusions and caveats: The study looked at matched synovial fluid samples from ankylosing spondylitis patients. Disease-linked clones were reported to be significantly enriched there. Previously reported in reactive arthritis synovial fluid and blood were some of the motif variants. Researchers report that disease-linked clones proved CD8+ and relatively rare in peripheral blood. Among TCR beta sequences, a motif of fewer than 10 highly homologous variants appeared characteristic of ankylosing spondylitis blood.

There are 15 residues in the CDR3. In germline, CDR1 is ENHRY, CDR2 SYGVKD. V lost 2 bases and J 6 bases, leaving 16 bases between the germline ends. Making the TCR beta libraries involved quantitative 5'-RACE with molecular barcodes. TCRdb reprocessed the 5' RACE reads via MiXCR and lists one record per CDR3 protein. The repertoire consists of around 490,000 distinct CDR3 sequences, with approximately 5.3% occurring once and the leading ten covering roughly 3.5%. This TCR came from a male donor with ankylosing spondylitis. Sequenced material: blood, either unsorted or a sorted T cell fraction (not recorded which). V is TRBV10-3 and J is TRBJ1-1; D remains ambiguous. CDR3 in DNA: TGTGCCATCAGTGAGAATCCCACCAGTGGGTCTGAAGCTTTCTTT. This gives the protein CAISENPTSGSEAFF.